Each of the 28 T cell receptor beta chains below was sequenced from the same sample in a study of T cell clonotyping in hematopoietic cell transplantation. The protocol was immunoSEQ multiplex PCR, while the TCRdb copy is restricted to in-frame clones and leaves out a portion. The table records around 2,000 clones, 92% of them present only once. Sample: peripheral blood mononuclear cells, taken 30 days after allogeneic stem cell transplant. These receptor sequences come from a female patient in her 50s who had an allogeneic stem cell transplant from a related donor, so the T cells may come from the graft donor. Some clones in this sample may be carry-over from other donors' samples.

The chain links TRBV7-2 to TRBJ1-2; 9 bases agree with TRBD1. The CDR3 is 16 residues long. Germline V gene lookup returns CDR1 SGHTA and CDR2 FQGNSA. Unmatched junction bases numbered 7, after V lost 5 bases and J lost 0 bases. DNA of the CDR3: TGTGCCAGCAGCCGGACAGGGGATCCCTCTAACTATGGCTACACCTTC. It is translated as CASSRTGDPSNYGYTF.

This chain links TRBV19 with TRBJ1-3, with D perhaps TRBD1 (6 bases). Germline V CDR1 and CDR2: LNHDA, SQIVND (reference sequence). CDR3 size: 13 residues. The CDR3 sequence: CATGQTSGNTIYF. Written as DNA, the CDR3 is TGTGCGACTGGACAGACCTCTGGAAACACCATATATTTT. Drawing the rest from reference TRBV19 and TRBJ1-3, the complete variable domain is DGGITQSPKYLFRKEGQNVTLSCEQNLNHDAMYWYRQDPGQGLRLIYYSQIVNDFQKGDIAEGYSVSREKKESFPLTVTSAQKNPTAFYLCATGQTSGNTIYFGEGSWLTVV.

The genes are TRBV5-1 and TRBJ1-1; 8 positions match TRBD1. The CDR3 totals 15 residues. The J segment lost 2 bases and the V segment lost 4 bases, leaving 7 bases of the junction unmatched. CDR1 is SGHRS and CDR2 is YFSETQ in the germline V gene. The CDR3 DNA is TGCGCCAGCAGCCAGCAGGGGGCCCTAAACACTGAAGCTTTCTTT. This gives the protein CASSQQGALNTEAFF.

The chain carries TRBV5-1 and TRBJ2-7, with 10 bases fitting TRBD1. V was clipped by 4 bases and J by 2 bases; unmatched bases: 6. The CDR3 has 15 amino acids. Germline V CDR1 and CDR2: SGHRS, YFSETQ. This CDR3 reads CASSAGTGVAYEQYF. In DNA, the CDR3 is TGCGCCAGCAGCGCTGGGACAGGGGTGGCCTACGAGCAGTACTTC.

This chain connects TRBV9 to TRBJ1-1; possibly TRBD1 for D (5 bases). Trimming took 4 bases from V and 6 from J, leaving 25 bases between them. The germline CDR1 and CDR2 sequences are SGDLS and YYNGEE. This CDR3 comprises 17 residues. This chain's CDR3 is CASSLYAPRGGRAEAFF. The CDR3 region has the DNA TGTGCCAGCAGCCTCTATGCTCCCCGGGGCGGGCGGGCTGAAGCTTTCTTT. Together with reference TRBV9 and TRBJ1-1, the CDR3 gives the full variable domain: DSGVTQTPKHLITATGQRVTLRCSPRSGDLSVYWYQQSLDQGLQFLIQYYNGEERAKGNILERFSAQQFPDLHSELNLSSLELGDSALYFCASSLYAPRGGRAEAFFGQGTRLTVV.

The chain has TRBV7-9 and TRBJ2-1; 10 positions agree with TRBD2. V shed 3 bases, J shed 5 bases, and the junction held 1 base outside the gene matches. The CDR3 totals 14 residues. The V gene's germline CDR1 is SEHNR and CDR2 FQNEAQ (reference sequence). CDR3 in DNA: TGTGCCAGCAGCTTCGGGACTAGCGACAATGAGCAGTTCTTC. Amino acid sequence: CASSFGTSDNEQFF. Full variable domain (missing parts from reference TRBV7-9 and TRBJ2-1): DTGVSQNPRHKITKRGQNVTFRCDPISEHNRLYWYRQTLGQGPEFLTYFQNEAQLEKSRLLSDRFSAERPKGSFSTLEIQRTEQGDSAMYLCASSFGTSDNEQFFGPGTRLTVL.

The rearrangement links TRBV30 to TRBJ1-1; the D gene is possibly TRBD1 (5 bases). CDR3 length: 14 residues. The V end lost 1 base, the J end lost 10 bases, and 19 bases lay between the germline ends. The germline gives CDR1 GTSNPN, CDR2 SVGIG (reference sequence). The CDR3, as DNA: TGTGCCTGGAGTGGGAATCGACAGCCAGCACTAGCTTTCTTT. Translation: CAWSGNRQPALAFF.

This clone has just one count. The chain is built from TRBV6-5 and TRBJ1-5; D perhaps matches TRBD1 (6 bases). V was shortened by 5 bases and J by 4 bases, with 12 bases between the two germline ends. Per the germline V gene, CDR1 is MNHEY and CDR2 is SVGAGI. This CDR3 has 14 amino acids. The CDR3 DNA is TGTGCCAGCAGTAGGGACACTTCTAATCAGCCCCAGCATTTT. It yields the protein CASSRDTSNQPQHF.

V gene TRBV2 combines with J gene TRBJ1-5, with a tentative D call TRBD1 (6 bases). Trimming took off 7 bases at V and 7 bases at J, with 14 bases between the two ends. The CDR3 runs to 13 residues. CDR1 SNHLY and CDR2 FYNNEI come from the germline V gene. CDR3 DNA sequence: TGTGCCAGCAATAAGGGGGGCGGACAGCCCCAGCATTTT. Its protein product is CASNKGGGQPQHF.

The rearrangement uses TRBV18 and TRBJ1-2; TRBD1 matches at 10 bases. The germline V gene has CDR1 KGHSH and CDR2 LQKENI. The CDR3 has 15 residues. After removal of 6 bases from V and 6 bases from J, the junction contained 10 bases not matched to a gene. The CDR3 coding sequence is TGTGCCAGCTCGTTGAGGACAGGGGGTGAAGATGGCTACACCTTC. This encodes CASSLRTGGEDGYTF.

The chain carries TRBV19 and TRBJ2-5; no definite D call. Deletions cut 3 bases from V and 1 base from J, with 9 bases between. The CDR3 totals 14 residues. Germline CDR1 is LNHDA and CDR2 is SQIVND (reference sequence). CDR3 amino acids: CASSIKTLQETQYF. The CDR3 nucleotides read TGTGCCAGTAGTATCAAGACCCTCCAAGAGACCCAGTACTTC. Supplemented by reference TRBV19 and TRBJ2-5, the full variable domain reads DGGITQSPKYLFRKEGQNVTLSCEQNLNHDAMYWYRQDPGQGLRLIYYSQIVNDFQKGDIAEGYSVSREKKESFPLTVTSAQKNPTAFYLCASSIKTLQETQYFGPGTRLLVL.

The V gene is TRBV7-9, the J gene TRBJ1-2; 7 bases fit TRBD1. There are 13 residues in the CDR3. Trimming at V came to 6 bases and at J to 4 bases, leaving 5 bases not matched to a gene. The V gene's germline CDR1 is SEHNR and CDR2 FQNEAQ (reference sequence). The CDR3 DNA follows: TGTGCCAGCAGTTCAGCAGGGGGCTATGGCTACACCTTC. As protein: CASSSAGGYGYTF.

The CDR3 here is CASSIGNAVGTEAFF. The CDR3 region has the DNA TGTGCCAGTAGTATAGGGAATGCGGTGGGAACTGAAGCTTTCTTT. This sequence joins TRBV19 and TRBJ1-1; D ambiguous. V was clipped by 1 base and J by 5 bases, with 14 bases between them. Germline lookup yields CDR1 LNHDA and CDR2 SQIVND (reference sequence). This CDR3 has 15 amino acids.

The CDR3 nucleotides are TGTGCCAGCTCACCACTACCGGGAGTCGGGTACGAGCAGTACTTC. Its translation is CASSPLPGVGYEQYF. The chain joins TRBV18 to TRBJ2-7; D might be TRBD2 (6 bases). V was cut by 1 base and J by 4 bases, with 14 bases left in between. CDR1 and CDR2 (germline): KGHSH, LQKENI. The CDR3 sequence is 15 residues long. The full variable domain, in which reference TRBV18 and TRBJ2-7 provide the parts outside the CDR3, is NAGVMQNPRHLVRRRGQEARLRCSPMKGHSHVYWYRQLPEEGLKFMVYLQKENIIDESGMPKERFSAEFPKEGPSILRIQQVVRGDSAAYFCASSPLPGVGYEQYFGPGTRLTVT.

The gene calls are TRBV28 and TRBJ2-5; D gene ambiguous. This CDR3 has 11 residues. Trimming cost V 4 bases and J 4 bases, with 4 bases left between them. Germline values: CDR1 MDHEN, CDR2 SYDVKM. CDR3: CASSSPETQYF. The CDR3 region has the DNA TGTGCCAGCAGTTCCCCAGAGACCCAGTACTTC.

The chain couples TRBV7-2 to TRBJ1-1, with D possibly being TRBD1 (5 bases). The length of the CDR3 is 14 residues. CDR1 and CDR2 from the germline V gene are SGHTA and FQGNSA. V was clipped by 2 bases and J by 1 base, with 8 bases between them. CDR3 amino acids: CASSLRQTNTEAFF. The DNA for the CDR3 is TGTGCCAGCAGCTTACGACAGACGAACACTGAAGCTTTCTTT. Full variable domain (remainder filled in from reference TRBV7-2 and TRBJ1-1): GAGVSQSPSNKVTEKGKDVELRCDPISGHTALYWYRQSLGQGLEFLIYFQGNSAPDKSGLPSDRFSAERTGGSVSTLTIQRTQQEDSAVYLCASSLRQTNTEAFFGQGTRLTVV.

The genes are TRBV7-8 and TRBJ1-1; 9 nucleotides match TRBD1. The germline V gene has CDR1 SGHVS and CDR2 FQNEAQ. The trim removed 0 bases at V and 3 bases at J, leaving 2 bases unmatched. The CDR3 has 15 residues. Here the CDR3 reads CASSLAGTGHTEAFF. CDR3 coding DNA: TGTGCCAGCAGCTTAGCCGGGACAGGGCACACTGAAGCTTTCTTT.

The CDR3 region has the DNA TGTGCCAGCAGCTTGAGGACAGGGATGAACACTGAAGCTTTCTTT. It encodes CASSLRTGMNTEAFF. This chain connects TRBV13 to TRBJ1-1, with 8 nucleotides matching TRBD1. The CDR3 consists of 15 residues. The trim removed 3 bases at V and 0 bases at J, leaving 3 bases unmatched. Per the germline V gene, CDR1 is PRHDT and CDR2 is FYEKMQ (reference sequence).

This clone has a single count. This rearrangement joins TRBV5-1 to TRBJ1-4; TRBD1 is a possible D gene (5 bases). Per germline, CDR1 SGHRS and CDR2 YFSETQ. V dropped 2 bases and J dropped 0 bases, with 11 bases sitting between them. CDR3 length: 16 amino acids. As DNA, the CDR3 is TGCGCCAGCAGCTTAATCCCGGGGGCAACTAATGAAAAACTGTTTTTT. This gives the protein CASSLIPGATNEKLFF.

This sequence joins TRBV15 and TRBJ1-5; D gene ambiguous. The CDR3 spans 12 residues. V shed 3 bases and J shed 4 bases, with 4 bases lying between them. Per the germline V gene, CDR1 is LNHNV and CDR2 is YYDKDF (reference sequence). CDR3 sequence (DNA): TGTGCCACCAGCAGGGGTAATCAGCCCCAGCATTTT. Translated: CATSRGNQPQHF.

The chain combines TRBV28 with TRBJ1-2, with 7 nucleotides matching TRBD1. The germline V gene encodes CDR1 MDHEN and CDR2 SYDVKM. The junction had 15 bases not matched to a gene; V was cut back by 10 bases and J by 7 bases. This CDR3 is 14 amino acids long. The CDR3 sequence: CATQGRGRFSGYTF. The CDR3 nucleotides are TGTGCCACCCAGGGAAGGGGGCGCTTCTCTGGCTACACCTTC.

The CDR3 nucleotides read TGTGCCAGTAGTGATGCTGGACAGGGTATCTACGAGCAGTACTTC. Residues: CASSDAGQGIYEQYF. This rearrangement joins TRBV19 to TRBJ2-7; 8 nucleotides match TRBD1. V gave up 5 bases and J gave up 3 bases; unmatched junction bases: 9. The CDR3 loop spans 15 amino acids. Germline V gives CDR1 LNHDA, CDR2 SQIVND (reference sequence).

The chain combines TRBV20-1 with TRBJ1-2; no reliable D call. CDR1 is DFQATT, CDR2 SNEGSKA, per germline (reference sequence). The CDR3 runs to 10 residues. CDR3 sequence (DNA): TGCATTAGCTTCAACTATGGCTACACCTTC. Translating gives CISFNYGYTF.

The rearrangement joins TRBV28 to TRBJ1-5; maybe TRBD1 (6 bases). V gave up 4 bases and J gave up 9 bases, with 16 bases separating them. The CDR3 spans 14 residues. Germline CDR1 and CDR2: MDHEN and SYDVKM. The CDR3 nucleotides read TGTGCCAGCAGTTACCAGGACAGCCCCCGGCCCCAGCATTTT. It codes for CASSYQDSPRPQHF.

The V gene is TRBV7-3, the J gene TRBJ2-3; 16 nucleotides line up with TRBD2. V shed 4 bases and J 7 bases; nucleotides not matched to a gene: 8. The CDR3 loop spans 17 amino acids. The germline CDR1 and CDR2 sequences are SGHTA and FQGTGA. Written as DNA, the CDR3 is TGTGCCAGCAGCTCGGGACTAGCGGGGGGGCTAATGAATACGCAGTATTTT. Translating it yields CASSSGLAGGLMNTQYF.

The CDR3 DNA is TGTGCCAGCAGCTTTCCGGGGGACCGCACAGATACGCAGTATTTT. Its translation: CASSFPGDRTDTQYF. V is TRBV5-4 and J is TRBJ2-3, with D possibly matching TRBD2 (6 bases). The CDR3 is 15 residues long. Germline V CDR1 and CDR2: SGHNT, YYREEE (reference sequence). Trimming stripped 2 bases from V and 1 base from J, with 11 bases between. Variable domain in full (rest from reference TRBV5-4 and TRBJ2-3): ETGVTQSPTHLIKTRGQQVTLRCSSQSGHNTVSWYQQALGQGPQFIFQYYREEENGRGNFPPRFSGLQFPNYSSELNVNALELDDSALYLCASSFPGDRTDTQYFGPGTRLTVL.

The chain couples TRBV19 to TRBJ1-5; possible D gene TRBD1, 6 bases. CDR3 length equals 16 residues. V lost 5 bases and J 4 bases, leaving 18 bases between the germline ends. Per the germline V gene, CDR1 is LNHDA and CDR2 is SQIVND (reference sequence). CDR3 in DNA: TGTGCCAGTAGTTTAACAACAGGGTCAGGGAATCAGCCCCAGCATTTT. Translation: CASSLTTGSGNQPQHF.

The chain employs TRBV4-1 and TRBJ2-7; maybe TRBD2 (6 bases). The germline CDR1 and CDR2 sequences are MGHRA and YSYEKL. The germline V and J ends were trimmed by 4 bases and 0 bases, with 10 bases remaining between them. This CDR3 region has 14 residues. CDR3 in amino acids: CASSRGLLSYEQYF. The CDR3 region has the DNA TGCGCCAGCAGCCGGGGACTCCTCTCCTACGAGCAGTACTTC.